These T cell receptor beta chains were read from a single sample in a study of blood T cells in healthy people across ages. Each CDR3 protein is one row after TCRdb ran MiXCR on the 5' RACE reads. The sample holds about 650,000 distinct CDR3 sequences, 52% seen once. What was sequenced was blood. The receptors stem from a woman aged 80 or older in good health. The CDR3 runs from the conserved cysteine through the conserved F or W. The D gene is left open where the match is weak. Clone size appears in some rows only: once, few, many, or a class for an expanded clone.

NA	TRBJ2-5	TRBD1	TRBV20-1	TGCAGTGCTAGACCAGGGGGCGCGTGGAGGGAGCAGTACTTC	CSARPGGAWREQYF
NA	TRBJ2-4	NA	TRBV15	TGTGCCACCAGCAGAGATCTGAAGGGTTTAGCCAAAAACATTCAGTACTTC	CATSRDLKGLAKNIQYF
many	TRBJ2-3	NA	TRBV5-1	TGCGCCAGCAGCTATGCGGCGGGCACAGATACGCAGTATTTT	CASSYAAGTDTQYF
NA	TRBJ2-5	NA	TRBV9	TGTGCCAGCAGCACTGGGACCAATAGTGGGGAGACCCAGTACTTC	CASSTGTNSGETQYF
once	TRBJ2-1	TRBD2	TRBV25-1	TGTGCCAGCAGTGAATTACTAGCGCCCAATGAGCAGTTCTTC	CASSELLAPNEQFF
many	TRBJ2-7	NA	TRBV5-1	TGCGCCAGCAGCTTGGCCTTCCCCGCGTCCTCCTACGAGCAGTACTTC	CASSLAFPASSYEQYF
many	TRBJ2-3	NA	TRBV20-1	TGCAGTGCTCCCCAAGGCGGCAGCACAGATACGCAGTATTTT	CSAPQGGSTDTQYF
many	TRBJ2-7	TRBD1	TRBV18	TGTGCCAGCTCACCAACGGACAGGGACGACGAGCAGTACTTC	CASSPTDRDDEQYF
many	TRBJ1-1	NA	TRBV6-5	TGTGCCAGCAGTTATAAAGAGAACACTGAAGCTTTCTTT	CASSYKENTEAFF
few	TRBJ2-5	NA	TRBV20-1	TGCAGTGCTAGAGTCGGGAGCGGGGAGACCCAGTACTTC	CSARVGSGETQYF
NA	TRBJ1-1	NA	TRBV30	TGTGCCTCCACGTATGGGTCTGGAAACACTGAAGCTTTCTTT	CASTYGSGNTEAFF
NA	TRBJ1-4	NA	TRBV6-6	TGTGCCAGCAGTTACTGGGGGGCGAATGAAAAACTGTTTTTT	CASSYWGANEKLFF
once	TRBJ2-5	TRBD2	TRBV11-2	TGTGCCAGCAGCCGACCAGCGGGGGGCGCAGAGACCCAGTACTTC	CASSRPAGGAETQYF
few	TRBJ1-6	NA	TRBV29-1	TGCAGCGTGAAGACTGATATGCATTCACCCCTCCACTTT	CSVKTDMHSPLHF
many	TRBJ2-5	TRBD2	TRBV2	TGTGCCAGCAGTGAACTACTAGCGGAAGAGACCCAGTACTTC	CASSELLAEETQYF
NA	TRBJ2-3	TRBD1	TRBV24-1	TGTGCCACCAACGACAGGGGCACAGATACGCAGTATTTT	CATNDRGTDTQYF
NA	TRBJ2-3	TRBD2	TRBV4-1	TGCGCCAGCAGCCAAACTAGCGGGGGAGGTTCTAGCACAGATACGCAGTATTTT	CASSQTSGGGSSTDTQYF
NA	TRBJ2-5	NA	TRBV7-2	TGTGCCAGCAGCTCTCAGGTGGGGGCGGGAGAGACCCAGTACTTC	CASSSQVGAGETQYF
many	TRBJ2-1	TRBD2	TRBV12-3/TRBV12-4	TGTGCCAGCAGTTTTGGGGCTAGCGGGAGATCCTACAATGAGCAGTTCTTC	CASSFGASGRSYNEQFF
once	TRBJ2-5	TRBD2	TRBV18	TGTGCCAGCTCACCCACGACTAGCGGGAGCCCGAATGAGCAGTACTTC	CASSPTTSGSPNEQYF
once	TRBJ2-1	NA	TRBV9	TGTGCCAGCAGCGCCATTCCAGGGGGGAGAGCTAATAAGCAGTTCTTC	CASSAIPGGRANKQFF
NA	TRBJ1-2	NA	TRBV20-1	TGCAGTGCTAGACAATTAATCGACAGCTTATCGGGCTATGGCTACACCTTC	CSARQLIDSLSGYGYTF
NA	TRBJ2-5	NA	TRBV25-1	TGTGCCAGCAGTGGCTATGAACAAGAGACCCAGTACTTC	CASSGYEQETQYF
NA	TRBJ2-1	NA	TRBV5-6	TGTGCCAGCAGCCCGGACGGGGGCTACAATGAGCAGTTCTTC	CASSPDGGYNEQFF
NA	TRBJ2-2	NA	TRBV6-1	TGTACCAGCACCAATCTGGGGAGCGGGGAGCTGTTTTTT	CTSTNLGSGELFF
NA	TRBJ2-3	NA	TRBV29-1	TGCAGCGTTGAAGGGGGCAGGACCGGCACAGATACGCAGTATTTT	CSVEGGRTGTDTQYF
few	TRBJ2-3	TRBD2	TRBV7-3	TGTGCCAGCAGCTTAGCTACTAGCGGAAGGGGCACAGATACGCAGTATTTT	CASSLATSGRGTDTQYF
NA	TRBJ2-7	TRBD1	TRBV12-3/TRBV12-4	TGTGCCAGCAGTTTTGGATGGGACAGAGCCTACGAGCAGTACTTC	CASSFGWDRAYEQYF
NA	TRBJ2-1	TRBD1	TRBV12-3/TRBV12-4	TGTGCCAGCAGTCCACCCGGGACAGGGCTTGCAAATGAGCAGTTCTTC	CASSPPGTGLANEQFF
few	TRBJ1-1	NA	TRBV27	TGTGCCAGCTGCGGACGCCTTGAAGCTTTCTTT	CASCGRLEAFF
NA	TRBJ2-1	TRBD2	TRBV20-1	TGCAGTGCTACAAGGACTAGCGGGAGCTCCTACGAGCAGTTCTTC	CSATRTSGSSYEQFF
NA	TRBJ2-6	NA	TRBV11-2	TGTGCCAGCAGCTTATCAGGCGGCTCTGGGGCCAACGTCCTGACTTTC	CASSLSGGSGANVLTF